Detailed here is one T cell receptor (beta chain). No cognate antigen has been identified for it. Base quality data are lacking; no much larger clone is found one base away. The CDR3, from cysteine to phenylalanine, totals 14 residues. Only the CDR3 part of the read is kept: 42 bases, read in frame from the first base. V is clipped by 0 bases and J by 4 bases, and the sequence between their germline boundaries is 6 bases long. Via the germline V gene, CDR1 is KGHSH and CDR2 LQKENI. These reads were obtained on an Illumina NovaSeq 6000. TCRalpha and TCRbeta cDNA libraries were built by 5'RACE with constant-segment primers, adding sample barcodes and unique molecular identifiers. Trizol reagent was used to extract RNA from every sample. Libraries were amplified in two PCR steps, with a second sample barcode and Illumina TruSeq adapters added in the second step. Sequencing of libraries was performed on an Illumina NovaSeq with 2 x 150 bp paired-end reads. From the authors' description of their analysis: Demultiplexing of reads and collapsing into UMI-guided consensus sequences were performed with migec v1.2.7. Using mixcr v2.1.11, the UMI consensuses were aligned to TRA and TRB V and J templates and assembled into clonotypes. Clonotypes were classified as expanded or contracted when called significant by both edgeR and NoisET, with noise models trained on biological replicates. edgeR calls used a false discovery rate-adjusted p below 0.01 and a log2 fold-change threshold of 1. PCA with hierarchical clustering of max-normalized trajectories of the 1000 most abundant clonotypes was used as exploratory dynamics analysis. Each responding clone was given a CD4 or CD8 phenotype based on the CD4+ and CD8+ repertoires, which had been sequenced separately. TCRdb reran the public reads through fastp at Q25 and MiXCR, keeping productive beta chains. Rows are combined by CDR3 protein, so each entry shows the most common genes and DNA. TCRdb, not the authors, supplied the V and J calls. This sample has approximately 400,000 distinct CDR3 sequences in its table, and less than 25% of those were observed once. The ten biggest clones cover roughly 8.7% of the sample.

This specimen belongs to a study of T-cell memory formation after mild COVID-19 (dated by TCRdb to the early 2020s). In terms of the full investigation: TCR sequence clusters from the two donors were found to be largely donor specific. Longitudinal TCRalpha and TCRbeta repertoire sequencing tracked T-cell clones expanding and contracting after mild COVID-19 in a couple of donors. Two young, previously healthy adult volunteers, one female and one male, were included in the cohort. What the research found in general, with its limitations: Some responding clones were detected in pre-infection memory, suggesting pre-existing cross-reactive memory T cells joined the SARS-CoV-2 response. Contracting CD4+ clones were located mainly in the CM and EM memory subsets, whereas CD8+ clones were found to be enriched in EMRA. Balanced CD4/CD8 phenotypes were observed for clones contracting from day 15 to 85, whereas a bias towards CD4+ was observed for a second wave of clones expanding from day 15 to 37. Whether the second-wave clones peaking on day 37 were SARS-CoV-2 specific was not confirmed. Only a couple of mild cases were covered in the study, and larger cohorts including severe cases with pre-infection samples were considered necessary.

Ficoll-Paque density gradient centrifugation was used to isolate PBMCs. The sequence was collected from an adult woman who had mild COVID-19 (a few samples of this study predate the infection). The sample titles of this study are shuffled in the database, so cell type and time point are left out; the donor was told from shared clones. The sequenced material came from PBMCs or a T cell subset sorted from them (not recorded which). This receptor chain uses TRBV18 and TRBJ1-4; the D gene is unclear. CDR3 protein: CASSPPDDNEKLFF. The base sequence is TGTGCCAGCTCACCACCGGATGATAATGAAAAACTGTTTTTT.